This is a list of T cell receptor beta chains from one sample in a study of early T cells in non-severe SARS-CoV-2 infection. A single record per CDR3 protein comes from TCRdb applying MiXCR to the 5' RACE reads. The sample contains 85,000 to 100,000 distinct CDR3 sequences, approximately 11% of which appear only once. This specimen was whole blood, taken at baseline. These receptor sequences come from an adult who was a healthcare worker with PCR-confirmed SARS-CoV-2 infection or an uninfected control (not recorded which). Each CDR3 is given with its conserved first and last residue. Fields, in order: V gene, J gene, clone size, D gene, CDR3 protein, CDR3 DNA. The D gene is left open where the match is weak. Clone size, where shown, is once, few, many, or a class for clones that have expanded.

>TRBV29-1|TRBJ1-4|.|TRBD1
CSVRGPGNEKLFF
TGCAGCGTGAGGGGGCCTGGTAATGAAAAACTGTTTTTT
>TRBV20-1|TRBJ1-2|many|.
CSARMGPGGYTF
TGCAGTGCTAGAATGGGCCCTGGTGGCTACACCTTC
>TRBV5-1|TRBJ2-7|few|TRBD2
CASSLRREGRARYEQYF
TGCGCCAGCAGCTTGAGGCGGGAGGGCCGAGCGAGGTACGAGCAGTACTTC
>TRBV20-1|TRBJ2-1|.|TRBD1
CSAIGQGEEQFF
TGCAGTGCTATAGGACAGGGAGAAGAGCAGTTCTTC
>TRBV15|TRBJ2-5|few|.
CATSQLPDGTQYF
TGTGCCACCAGCCAACTACCCGACGGGACCCAGTACTTC
>TRBV7-2|TRBJ1-2|few|.
CASSSRRGPYGYTF
TGTGCCAGCAGCTCCCGCCGGGGGCCATATGGCTACACCTTC
>TRBV19|TRBJ2-3|.|TRBD2
CASSSRLAGETDTQYF
TGTGCCAGTAGTTCCAGACTAGCGGGGGAGACAGATACGCAGTATTTT
>TRBV7-2|TRBJ1-5|.|.
CASSSHLDQPQHF
TGTGCCAGCAGCTCCCATCTCGATCAGCCCCAGCATTTT
>TRBV7-2|TRBJ1-5|.|TRBD1
CASSPRQGPNQPQHF
TGTGCCAGCAGCCCTCGACAGGGACCCAATCAGCCCCAGCATTTT
>TRBV19|TRBJ1-4|few|.
CASSAQSTTNEKLFF
TGTGCCAGTAGTGCCCAGTCTACAACAAATGAAAAACTGTTTTTT
>TRBV20-1|TRBJ1-1|few|.
CSAREWGTLVPEAFF
TGCAGTGCTAGAGAATGGGGTACTTTGGTACCTGAAGCTTTCTTT
>TRBV20-1|TRBJ1-1|many|.
CSARAGEAEAFF
TGCAGTGCTAGAGCAGGGGAGGCTGAAGCTTTCTTT
>TRBV6-1|TRBJ2-2|many|.
CASSDLGAGELFF
TGTGCCAGCAGTGATCTAGGAGCCGGGGAGCTGTTTTTT
>TRBV5-4|TRBJ2-1|.|.
CASSLVRSVADEQFF
TGTGCCAGCAGCTTGGTCCGGAGTGTCGCGGATGAGCAGTTCTTC
>TRBV5-4|TRBJ2-5|few|TRBD2
CASSRRSGGETQYF
TGTGCCAGCAGCCGGAGGTCGGGAGGAGAGACCCAGTACTTC
>TRBV7-2|TRBJ2-1|.|.
CASSLIDYRYNEQFF
TGTGCCAGCAGCTTAATCGACTACCGATACAATGAGCAGTTCTTC
>TRBV6-6|TRBJ1-1|.|.
CASSRSRGQTEAFF
TGTGCCAGCAGTCGGAGCCGGGGGCAAACTGAAGCTTTCTTT
>TRBV27|TRBJ2-3|few|TRBD1
CASSSPVRQGSDTQYF
TGTGCCAGCAGTTCCCCAGTTCGACAGGGGTCAGATACGCAGTATTTT
>TRBV30|TRBJ2-7|few|TRBD2
CAWILAGGGEQYF
TGTGCCTGGATTTTAGCGGGAGGCGGCGAGCAGTACTTC
>TRBV10-2|TRBJ2-1|many|.
CASSESTLDEQFF
TGCGCCAGCAGTGAGTCGACACTGGATGAGCAGTTCTTC
>TRBV18|TRBJ1-6|few|.
CASSPPEQGSPLHF
TGTGCCAGCTCACCGCCGGAACAGGGCTCACCCCTCCACTTT